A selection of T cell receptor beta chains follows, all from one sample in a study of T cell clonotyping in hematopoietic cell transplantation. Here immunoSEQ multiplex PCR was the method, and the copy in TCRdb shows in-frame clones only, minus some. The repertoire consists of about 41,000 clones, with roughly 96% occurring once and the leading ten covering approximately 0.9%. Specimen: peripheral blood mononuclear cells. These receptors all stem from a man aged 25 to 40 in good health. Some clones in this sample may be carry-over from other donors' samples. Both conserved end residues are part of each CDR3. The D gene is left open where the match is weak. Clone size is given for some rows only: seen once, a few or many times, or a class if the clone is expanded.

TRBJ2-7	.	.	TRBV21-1	TGTGCCAGCAGCAAAGCCGGGAGGGGCGGGGGGTCCGAGCAGTACTTC	CASSKAGRGGGSEQYF
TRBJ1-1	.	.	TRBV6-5	TGTGCCAGCAGTTACTCGGGGGATCACACTGAAGCTTTCTTT	CASSYSGDHTEAFF
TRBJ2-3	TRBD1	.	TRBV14	TGTGCCAGCAGCCCCCCCTTTCCCTCGACAGGGACCATCACAGATACGCAGTATTTT	CASSPPFPSTGTITDTQYF
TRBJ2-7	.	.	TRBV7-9	TGTGCCAGCAGCTTGAGGAGGGAATACGAGCAGTACTTC	CASSLRREYEQYF
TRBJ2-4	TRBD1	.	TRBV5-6	TGTGCCAGCAGCCGGACAGGCGGTGAAAACATTCAGTACTTC	CASSRTGGENIQYF
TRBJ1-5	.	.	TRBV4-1	TGCGCCAGCAGCCAAGTTGGGGATAGCAATCAGCCCCAGCATTTT	CASSQVGDSNQPQHF
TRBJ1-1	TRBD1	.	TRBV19	TGTGCCAGTAGTGCACGGGACAGGGTTGCCGGGGCTTTCTTT	CASSARDRVAGAFF
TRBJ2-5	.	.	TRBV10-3	TGTGCCATCAGTGGGGCGAACCAAGAGACCCAGTACTTC	CAISGANQETQYF
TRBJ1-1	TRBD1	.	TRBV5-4	TGTGCCGGTTCGACAGGGGCGCTTGAAGCTTTCTTT	CAGSTGALEAFF
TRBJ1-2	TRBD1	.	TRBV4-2	TGTGCCAGCAGCCAAGGACAGGGAGAGGCTAACTATGGCTACACCTTC	CASSQGQGEANYGYTF
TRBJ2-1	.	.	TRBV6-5	TGTGCCAGCAGTTACTTTACAGGAATACTTTACAATGAGCAGTTCTTC	CASSYFTGILYNEQFF
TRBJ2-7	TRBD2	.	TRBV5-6	TGTGCCAGCAGTATGACGGGACTAGCCTACGAGCAGTACTTC	CASSMTGLAYEQYF
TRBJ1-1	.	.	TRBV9	TGTGCCAGCAGCGTAGCTGGGGGTGTCACTGAAGCTTTCTTT	CASSVAGGVTEAFF
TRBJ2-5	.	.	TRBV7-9	TGTGCCAGCAGCTTGGCCTTGGGGCAAGAGACCCAGTACTTC	CASSLALGQETQYF
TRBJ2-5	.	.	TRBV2	TGTGCCAGCAGTGAACCCCGGGGAGTCGAGACCCAGTACTTC	CASSEPRGVETQYF
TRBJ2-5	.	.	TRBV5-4	TGTGCCAGCAGCTCGGCTGGGACCCAGTACTTC	CASSSAGTQYF
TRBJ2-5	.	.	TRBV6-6	TGTGCCAGCAGTTACTCCCATATGGGGGAGACCCAGTACTTC	CASSYSHMGETQYF
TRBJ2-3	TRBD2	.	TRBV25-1	TGTGCCAGCAGAAAGCGGGGGGACACAGATACGCAGTATTTT	CASRKRGDTDTQYF
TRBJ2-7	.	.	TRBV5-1	TGCGCCAGCAGCTCCTCCCAATTTGGATACGAGCAGTACTTC	CASSSSQFGYEQYF
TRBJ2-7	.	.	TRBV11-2	TGTGCCAGCAGCTTAGGTAGCCCGGGCCACGAGCAGTACTTC	CASSLGSPGHEQYF
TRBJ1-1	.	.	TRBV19	TGTGCCAGTATCCAGGACCCCGCGAACACTGAAGCTTTCTTT	CASIQDPANTEAFF
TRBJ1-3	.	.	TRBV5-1	TGCGCCAGCAGCTTGGTTCCCAGATCAACTGGAAACACCATATATTTT	CASSLVPRSTGNTIYF
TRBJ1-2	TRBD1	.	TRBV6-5	TGTGCCAGCAGTCCCACGACAGGGGGCCGGTATGGCTACACCTTC	CASSPTTGGRYGYTF
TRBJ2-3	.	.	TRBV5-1	TGCGCCAGCAGCTTGGAGGACCGGCCAAGCACAGATACGCAGTATTTT	CASSLEDRPSTDTQYF
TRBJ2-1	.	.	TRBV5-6	TGTGCCAGCAGCCGACCGGGGGCCAGGAATGAGCAGTTCTTC	CASSRPGARNEQFF
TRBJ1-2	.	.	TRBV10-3	TGTGCCGTCCGGGGCGGCACCTCTAATAACTATGGCTACACCTTC	CAVRGGTSNNYGYTF
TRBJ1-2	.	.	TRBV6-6	TGTGCCAGCAGTTTCCAAATTAACTATGGCTACACCTTC	CASSFQINYGYTF
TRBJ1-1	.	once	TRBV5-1	TGCGCCAGCAGCTCCAGCACTGAAGCTTTCTTT	CASSSSTEAFF
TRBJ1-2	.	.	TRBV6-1	TGTGCCAGCCCAGTCGGGGGACAACCCTATGGCTACACCTTC	CASPVGGQPYGYTF
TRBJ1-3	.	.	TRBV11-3	TGTGCCAGCAGCTTGCTCTCTGGAAACACCATATATTTT	CASSLLSGNTIYF
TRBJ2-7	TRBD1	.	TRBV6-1	TGTGCCAGCAGACTGGGGGGGACAGGGCCCTACGAGCAGTACTTC	CASRLGGTGPYEQYF
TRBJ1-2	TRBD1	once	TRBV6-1	TGTGCCAGCAGTGAGACAGGGGGCGATGGCTACACCTTC	CASSETGGDGYTF
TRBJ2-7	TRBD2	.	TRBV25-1	TGTGCCTCAGGACTAGTCTACGAGCAGTACTTC	CASGLVYEQYF
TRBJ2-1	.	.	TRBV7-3	TGTGCCAGCAGCTTAAACCAGGTTAATGAGCAGTTCTTC	CASSLNQVNEQFF
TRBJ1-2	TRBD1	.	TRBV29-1	TGCAGCGTGTTAGGGGGCGCCTGGGTGAATGGCTACACCTTC	CSVLGGAWVNGYTF
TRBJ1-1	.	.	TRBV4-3	TGCGCCAGCAGCCAAGTAGAAAACACTGAAGCTTTCTTT	CASSQVENTEAFF
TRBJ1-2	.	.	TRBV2	TGTGCCAGCAGTGAAGGAAGCAGGGGCTTCTATGGCTACACCTTC	CASSEGSRGFYGYTF
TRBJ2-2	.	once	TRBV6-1	TGTGCCAGCAGTGAGTCAGGGGCCACCGGGGAGCTGTTTTTT	CASSESGATGELFF
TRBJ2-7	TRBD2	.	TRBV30	TGTGCCTGGTCCTCCACCCGCGGGGGGGGGACCTACGAGCAGTACTTC	CAWSSTRGGGTYEQYF
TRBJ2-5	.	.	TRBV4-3	TGCGCCAGCAGTGCGAGAGTAGGTGGGGAGACCCAGTACTTC	CASSARVGGETQYF